These 9 T cell receptor beta chains were sequenced from one sample in a study of radiation and T cells in renal cell carcinoma. Sequencing used immunoSEQ multiplex PCR; TCRdb keeps in-frame clones, though not all of them. The data contain roughly 130,000 clones, roughly 77% of them singletons. Specified time point: blood 2 weeks post-SBRT. The treatment was: 15 Gy SBRT to primary tumor, nephrectomy 4 weeks later. This specimen was blood, taken from a patient whose treatment included radiotherapy and nephrectomy. The source of these receptors is a woman aged 55-70 years with renal cell carcinoma.

The rearrangement joins TRBV9 to TRBJ2-7; perhaps TRBD2 as D (5 bases). The CDR3 is made up of 14 amino acids. V was shortened by 6 bases and J by 4 bases, with 17 bases between the two germline ends. CDR1 SGDLS and CDR2 YYNGEE come from the germline V gene. CDR3 residues: CASNLDGKPYEQYF. DNA for the CDR3: TGTGCCAGCAACCTGGACGGGAAACCATACGAGCAGTACTTC.

The gene calls are TRBV4-1 and TRBJ2-1; D is possibly TRBD1 (5 bases). Germline loops: CDR1 MGHRA, CDR2 YSYEKL. Deletions cut 1 base from V and 10 bases from J, with 17 bases between. This CDR3 is 15 amino acids long. CDR3 nucleotide sequence: TGCGCCAGCAGCCAAGCCCCCACCCTTGGGGCCGAGCAGTTCTTC. Translation: CASSQAPTLGAEQFF.

V and J are TRBV2 and TRBJ1-5; D might be TRBD1 (6 bases). The CDR3 has 16 amino acids. The germline gives CDR1 SNHLY, CDR2 FYNNEI. V dropped 6 bases and J dropped 3 bases, with 18 bases sitting between them. CDR3 sequence: CASRSRTGRDNQPQHF. The CDR3 nucleotides read TGTGCCAGCAGGAGCAGAACAGGGCGCGACAATCAGCCCCAGCATTTT. Full variable domain (rest looked up from reference TRBV2 and TRBJ1-5): EPEVTQTPSHQVTQMGQEVILRCVPISNHLYFYWYRQILGQKVEFLVSFYNNEISEKSEIFDDQFSVERPDGSNFTLKIRSTKLEDSAMYFCASRSRTGRDNQPQHFGDGTRLSIL.

This chain links TRBV5-1 with TRBJ1-2; D is undetermined. Per germline, CDR1 SGHRS and CDR2 YFSETQ. CDR3 length: 13 amino acids. Trimming cost V 2 bases and J 2 bases, with 7 bases left between them. CDR3 loop: CASSFDINYGYTF. Here the CDR3 DNA reads TGCGCCAGCAGCTTCGACATCAACTATGGCTACACCTTC.

Written as DNA, the CDR3 is TGTGCCACCAGCAGGCGGACAGCTAACTATGGCTACACCTTC. Residues: CATSRRTANYGYTF. V is TRBV15 and J is TRBJ1-2, with D perhaps matching TRBD1 (6 bases). Germline CDR1 reads LNHNV; CDR2 reads YYDKDF (reference sequence). CDR3 length equals 14 residues. Trimming took off 3 bases at V and 0 bases at J, with 8 bases between the two ends.

The V and J genes are TRBV2 and TRBJ2-5; TRBD1 matches 9 bases. V was clipped by 4 bases and J by 4 bases; unmatched bases: 7. CDR1 SNHLY and CDR2 FYNNEI come from the germline V gene. This CDR3 contains 15 residues. The CDR3 sequence is CASSAGTGLGETQYF. The CDR3 nucleotides read TGTGCCAGCAGTGCAGGGACAGGGTTGGGAGAGACCCAGTACTTC. The full variable domain, completed using reference TRBV2 and TRBJ2-5, is EPEVTQTPSHQVTQMGQEVILRCVPISNHLYFYWYRQILGQKVEFLVSFYNNEISEKSEIFDDQFSVERPDGSNFTLKIRSTKLEDSAMYFCASSAGTGLGETQYFGPGTRLLVL.

The DNA of the CDR3 is TGTGCCAGCAGCTTCCGTGATGGGACGGAGGGGCACTATGGCTACACCTTC. It specifies CASSFRDGTEGHYGYTF. The genes are TRBV7-9 and TRBJ1-2; D might be TRBD1 (5 bases). In germline, CDR1 is SEHNR, CDR2 FQNEAQ (reference sequence). V gave up 3 bases and J gave up 3 bases, with 20 bases separating them. The CDR3 sequence is 17 residues long.

The chain employs TRBV19 and TRBJ1-2; D may be TRBD1 (5 bases). The CDR3 covers 14 residues. V was cut by 2 bases and J by 7 bases, with 14 bases left in between. Germline V gene lookup returns CDR1 LNHDA and CDR2 SQIVND (reference sequence). Here the CDR3 reads CASSIPDVGAGYTF. In DNA, the CDR3 is TGTGCCAGTAGTATACCGGACGTAGGGGCTGGCTACACCTTC. Full variable domain (missing parts from reference TRBV19 and TRBJ1-2): DGGITQSPKYLFRKEGQNVTLSCEQNLNHDAMYWYRQDPGQGLRLIYYSQIVNDFQKGDIAEGYSVSREKKESFPLTVTSAQKNPTAFYLCASSIPDVGAGYTFGSGTRLTVV.

A few counts support this clone. The V call is TRBV30, the J call TRBJ2-7; no definite D call. Germline-derived CDR1 and CDR2 are GTSNPN and SVGIG (reference sequence). V dropped 3 bases and J dropped 3 bases, with 9 bases sitting between them. This CDR3 is built from 12 residues. DNA for the CDR3: TGTGCCTGGAGCGAACACCTCTACGAGCAGTACTTC. It is translated as CAWSEHLYEQYF.